This entry concerns a single TCR beta chain. Here immunoSEQ multiplex PCR was the method, and the copy in TCRdb shows in-frame clones only, minus some. Of 10,000 or so clones detected, roughly 90% appear once; the ten largest clones hold roughly two fifths. This entry comes from a study of T cell clonotyping in hematopoietic cell transplantation. The germline V gene encodes CDR1 SGHVS and CDR2 FNYEAQ. This CDR3 comprises 14 residues. Trimming left V 4 bases short and J 2 bases short, with 11 bases between. The receptor's source is a human patient who had an allogeneic stem cell transplant, so the T cells may come from the graft donor. The donor label of this sample is uncertain. Some clones in this sample may be carry-over from other donors' samples. Specimen: PBMCs, collected 180 days after allogeneic stem cell transplant. This rearrangement joins TRBV7-6 to TRBJ2-5, with D perhaps TRBD1 (6 bases). The CDR3 here is CASSSGTGQETQYF. The CDR3 coding sequence is TGTGCCAGCAGCTCGGGTACAGGGCAAGAGACCCAGTACTTC.